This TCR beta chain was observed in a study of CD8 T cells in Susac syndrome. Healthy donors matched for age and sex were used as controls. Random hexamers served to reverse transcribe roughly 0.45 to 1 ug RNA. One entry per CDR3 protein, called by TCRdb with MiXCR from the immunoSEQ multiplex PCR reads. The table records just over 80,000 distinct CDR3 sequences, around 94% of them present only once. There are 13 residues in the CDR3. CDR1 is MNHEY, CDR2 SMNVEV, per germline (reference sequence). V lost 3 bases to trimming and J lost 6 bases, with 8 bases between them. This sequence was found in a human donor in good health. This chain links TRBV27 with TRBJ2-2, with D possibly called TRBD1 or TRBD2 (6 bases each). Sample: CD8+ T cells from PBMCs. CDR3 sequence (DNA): TGTGCCAGCAGTTTGGAGGGGGCCGGGGAGCTGTTTTTT. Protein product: CASSLEGAGELFF.